This entry lists 22 T cell receptor beta chains sequenced from one sample in a study of cytomegalovirus exposure and HLA in healthy donors. Primers included in the PCR were 60 Vbeta and 13 Jbeta primers. Repertoires were generated with immunoSEQ multiplex PCR, while TCRdb's copy carries only in-frame clones and drops some. This table has some 150,000 clones, around four fifths appearing once. Material: PBMCs. Source of these receptors: a woman younger than 35 in good health and CMV-seronegative.

The rearrangement links TRBV18 to TRBJ2-5; a weak D match, TRBD2 (5 bases). The J call may be wrong; the DNA end is better matched by TRBJ2-7. This CDR3 spans 15 amino acids. Germline lookup yields CDR1 KGHSH and CDR2 LQKENI. CDR3 in DNA: TGTGCCAGCTCCCCGGGCCCGACGAGGGTAGACGAGCAGTACTTC. Protein: CASSPGPTRVDEQYF.

The chain uses TRBV15 and TRBJ2-4; 7 bases are a match to TRBD1. The trim removed 1 base at V and 8 bases at J, leaving 8 bases unmatched. This CDR3 region has 15 residues. Per germline, CDR1 LNHNV and CDR2 YYDKDF (reference sequence). As DNA, the CDR3 is TGTGCCACCAGCAGAGGACAGGGTGGAGTGTACATTCAGTACTTC. Protein product: CATSRGQGGVYIQYF.

The gene calls are TRBV30 and TRBJ1-2; TRBD1 matches at 7 bases. The CDR3 has 12 amino acids. Germline V gene lookup returns CDR1 GTSNPN and CDR2 SVGIG (reference sequence). The CDR3 sequence is CAVGTEDYGYTF. In DNA form, the CDR3 reads TGTGCGGTGGGGACAGAAGACTATGGCTACACCTTC.

Turning to this clone: One end of the junction fails to match germline, which may point to a read error. The V call is TRBV5-6, the J call TRBJ2-6, with TRBD1 as a possible D gene (6 bases). CDR1 and CDR2 (germline): SGHDT, YYEEEE. The CDR3 is 19 amino acids. CDR3 sequence reads: CASSMGPGGLGSGANGLTF. CDR3 DNA: TGTGCCAGCAGCATGGGCCCTGGGGGCTTGGGCTCTGGGGCCAACGGCCTGACTTTC.

The chain combines TRBV2 with TRBJ1-2; TRBD1 matches 10 bases. Germline lookup yields CDR1 SNHLY and CDR2 FYNNEI. The CDR3 loop spans 15 amino acids. V trimming: 0 bases; J trimming: 6 bases; junction bases outside the gene matches: 4. The CDR3 here is CASSEAADRGNGYTF. CDR3 coding DNA: TGTGCCAGCAGTGAAGCTGCGGACAGGGGGAATGGCTACACCTTC.

This clone was counted a few times. The V gene is TRBV9, the J gene TRBJ1-2; D is perhaps TRBD1 (6 bases). The CDR3 is 16 residues long. Germline lookup yields CDR1 SGDLS and CDR2 YYNGEE. Trimming cost V 2 bases and J 4 bases, with 18 bases left between them. In DNA form, the CDR3 reads TGTGCCAGCAGCGTCACCGCGGACAGCTTCCTCTATGGCTACACCTTC. Translation gives CASSVTADSFLYGYTF.

The chain has TRBV18 and TRBJ2-2; 7 bases are shared with TRBD1. J was trimmed by 5 bases and V by 4 bases; bases with no gene match: 7. Per germline, CDR1 KGHSH and CDR2 LQKENI. The CDR3 length is 15 residues. CDR3 sequence: CASSRTRGHTGELFF. The CDR3, as DNA: TGTGCCAGCTCACGGACGAGGGGGCATACCGGGGAGCTGTTTTTT.

The CDR3 region is CASNPQGHEQYF. The CDR3 DNA reads TGTGCCAGCAATCCACAGGGGCACGAGCAGTACTTC. The gene calls are TRBV2 and TRBJ2-7; 7 positions match TRBD1. CDR3 length: 12 residues. The germline V gene encodes CDR1 SNHLY and CDR2 FYNNEI. V was pared by 7 bases and J by 5 bases, with 5 bases of the junction left unmatched.

The V gene is TRBV18, the J gene TRBJ2-2; 12 bases map to TRBD2. Germline CDR1 and CDR2: KGHSH and LQKENI. The CDR3 consists of 18 residues. J gave up 0 bases and V 5 bases, and 7 bases lay outside the gene matches. The CDR3 is CASSRLAGEVTNTGELFF. The CDR3 DNA follows: TGTGCCAGCTCAAGACTAGCGGGGGAGGTTACGAACACCGGGGAGCTGTTTTTT.

This clone was detected once. This rearrangement joins TRBV7-9 to TRBJ1-5; TRBD1 aligns across 7 bases. Germline assignment: CDR1 SEHNR and CDR2 FQNEAQ (reference sequence). V was clipped by 3 bases and J by 3 bases; unmatched bases: 5. This CDR3 is built from 15 residues. Here the CDR3 DNA reads TGTGCCAGCAGCTTTACAGGGGACTCCAATCAGCCCCAGCATTTT. It codes for CASSFTGDSNQPQHF.

This chain joins TRBV19 and TRBJ2-1; 13 nucleotides line up with TRBD2. Germline trimming cut 4 bases from V and 8 bases from J; bases unmatched to any gene: 5. CDR1 and CDR2 from the germline V gene are LNHDA and SQIVND (reference sequence). The length of the CDR3 is 15 residues. In DNA, the CDR3 is TGTGCCAGTAGTAGGGGACTAGCGGGGAATGATGAGCAGTTCTTC. Translation gives CASSRGLAGNDEQFF.

The chain has TRBV18 and TRBJ2-1, with TRBD1 matching over 9 bases. The CDR3 has 16 residues. Germline lookup yields CDR1 KGHSH and CDR2 LQKENI. The V and J ends lost 3 bases and 4 bases, in that order; junction bases with no gene match: 7. The CDR3 DNA follows: TGTGCCAGCTCACCTCCCCGTGGGACAGGGTACAATGAGCAGTTCTTC. Its translation: CASSPPRGTGYNEQFF.

This sequence joins TRBV10-3 and TRBJ1-1; 7 nucleotides match TRBD1. Germline CDR1 is ENHRY and CDR2 is SYGVKD. V gave up 6 bases and J gave up 3 bases; unmatched junction bases: 1. This CDR3 spans 12 amino acids. For the CDR3, the DNA is TGTGCCATCAGAACAGGGGACACTGAAGCTTTCTTT. Encoded protein: CAIRTGDTEAFF.

The J gene is TRBJ1-2, the V gene TRBV5-1; tentatively, D is TRBD1 (5 bases). The V end lost 4 bases, the J end lost 5 bases, and 12 bases lay between the germline ends. Germline loops: CDR1 SGHRS, CDR2 YFSETQ. The CDR3 length is 13 residues. CDR3 nucleotide sequence: TGCGCCAGCAGCCCTTCGGGGGAATATGGCTACACCTTC. The encoded protein is CASSPSGEYGYTF. Supplemented by reference TRBV5-1 and TRBJ1-2, the full variable domain reads KAGVTQTPRYLIKTRGQQVTLSCSPISGHRSVSWYQQTPGQGLQFLFEYFSETQRNKGNFPGRFSGRQFSNSRSEMNVSTLELGDSALYLCASSPSGEYGYTFGSGTRLTVV.

Comments on this clone: The junction departs from the called germline gene at one end, perhaps through a read error. V usage is TRBV7-9 and J usage is TRBJ1-5, with 7 nucleotides matching TRBD1. CDR1 SEHNR and CDR2 FQNEAQ come from the germline V gene (reference sequence). The CDR3 extends over 15 amino acids. The DNA of the CDR3 is TGTTCCAGCAGCTTACAGGGGAATAGCAATCAGCCCCAGCATTTT. Translation gives CSSSLQGNSNQPQHF. The full variable domain, completed using reference TRBV7-9 and TRBJ1-5, is DTGVSQNPRHKITKRGQNVTFRCDPISEHNRLYWYRQTLGQGPEFLTYFQNEAQLEKSRLLSDRFSAERPKGSFSTLEIQRTEQGDSAMYLCSSSLQGNSNQPQHFGDGTRLSIL.

This sequence joins TRBV13 and TRBJ2-7; a possible D gene is TRBD1 (6 bases). Germline CDR1 reads PRHDT; CDR2 reads FYEKMQ (reference sequence). Trimming stripped 0 bases from V and 5 bases from J, with 14 bases between. This CDR3 is built from 15 residues. CDR3 DNA sequence: TGTGCCAGCAGCTTAGGCCTGGGGGCAGGGAACGAGCAGTACTTC. It specifies CASSLGLGAGNEQYF.

Turning to this clone: Other nucleotide sequences from this sample produce the same CDR3. The V and J genes are TRBV4-1 and TRBJ1-6; a weak D match, TRBD1 (5 bases). Per the germline V gene, CDR1 is MGHRA and CDR2 is YSYEKL. The CDR3 is 14 amino acids. Between the trimmed V and J ends, which lost 3 bases and 7 bases, there was a span of 10 bases. The CDR3 DNA follows: TGCGCCAGCAGCCAGCGGGGGAAGAATTCACCCCTCCACTTT. Protein sequence: CASSQRGKNSPLHF.

The chain links TRBV6-1 to TRBJ1-1; maybe TRBD1 (6 bases). Trimming stripped 6 bases from V and 1 base from J, with 15 bases between. Germline values: CDR1 MNHNS, CDR2 SASEGT. The CDR3 has 15 amino acids. In nucleotides, the CDR3 is TGTGCCAGCAGCAGGACAGTCCAAGGGAACACTGAAGCTTTCTTT. This codes for CASSRTVQGNTEAFF.

The chain combines TRBV19 with TRBJ1-3; weak D call: TRBD1 (6 bases). V shed 7 bases and J shed 4 bases, with 17 bases lying between them. The CDR3 spans 15 residues. The germline gives CDR1 LNHDA, CDR2 SQIVND (reference sequence). The CDR3 nucleotides are TGTGCCAGTAAGGCGGCGACAGGCTGGGGAAACACCATATATTTT. Encoded protein: CASKAATGWGNTIYF.

About this clone itself: Mismatch with germline at one junction end may stem from a read error. The CDR3 DNA reads as TGCGCCAGCTCACACATGGACTCCAACAATGAGCAGTTCTTC. This codes for CASSHMDSNNEQFF. The chain combines TRBV5-1 with TRBJ2-1; D is possibly TRBD2 (5 bases). Germline V lookup: CDR1 SGHRS, CDR2 YFSETQ. This CDR3 has 14 amino acids.

The chain uses TRBV30 and TRBJ1-3; weak D call: TRBD1 (5 bases). The CDR3 loop spans 14 amino acids. CDR1 and CDR2 (germline): GTSNPN, SVGIG (reference sequence). The germline V and J ends were trimmed by 3 bases and 0 bases, with 9 bases remaining between them. The CDR3 region is CAWSQGYSGNTIYF. In DNA, the CDR3 is TGTGCCTGGAGCCAGGGCTACTCTGGAAACACCATATATTTT.

This sequence joins TRBV7-9 and TRBJ1-4; a weak D match, TRBD1 (5 bases). Between the trimmed V and J ends, which lost 5 bases and 0 bases, there was a span of 13 bases. This CDR3 has 16 residues. Germline V gives CDR1 SEHNR, CDR2 FQNEAQ (reference sequence). The CDR3: CASSQGRFATNEKLFF. CDR3 nucleotide sequence: TGTGCCAGCAGCCAGGGTCGGTTTGCAACTAATGAAAAACTGTTTTTT.